These 30 T cell receptor beta chains came from one sample sequenced in a study of blood T cell repertoires in COVID-19. The data were produced by immunoSEQ multiplex PCR, yet TCRdb's version contains in-frame clones alone and is incomplete. The data hold about 280,000 clones, with nearly 90% observed a single time. Source material: PBMCs or T cells enriched from blood (not recorded which). All receptors derive from a woman aged 18-35 years with acute COVID-19.

CDR3 sequence: CASSLSYPRQGTTDTQYF. The CDR3 nucleotides are TGTGCCAGCAGTTTATCGTACCCCAGACAGGGGACCACAGATACGCAGTATTTT. V gene TRBV27 combines with J gene TRBJ2-3; 8 bases align to TRBD1. Trimming took 0 bases from V and 2 from J; bases not matched to a gene: 10. CDR1 is MNHEY, CDR2 SMNVEV, per germline (reference sequence). The CDR3 extends over 18 amino acids.

The chain combines TRBV6-5 with TRBJ2-1; 9 bases are shared with TRBD2. J was trimmed by 2 bases and V by 5 bases; bases with no gene match: 4. The germline gives CDR1 MNHEY, CDR2 SVGAGI. The CDR3 has 15 amino acids. The chain's CDR3 is CASSQTSGAYNEQFF. Here the CDR3 DNA reads TGTGCCAGCAGTCAGACTAGCGGAGCCTACAATGAGCAGTTCTTC.

The chain links TRBV11-3 to TRBJ2-3; the D is unclear. The V end was cut by 8 bases, the J end by 0 bases, with 15 bases between. Germline CDR1 is SGHNT and CDR2 is YENEEA. The CDR3 is 15 amino acids. The CDR3 region has the DNA TGTGCCAGCTCCCCCCAGGCCTCTAGCACAGATACGCAGTATTTT. It translates to CASSPQASSTDTQYF.

This chain joins TRBV20-1 and TRBJ2-7; 12 bases are a match to TRBD2. The CDR3 totals 11 residues. Germline V gene sequence: CDR1 DFQATT, CDR2 SNEGSKA (reference sequence). In DNA form, the CDR3 reads TGCAGCGGGACTAGCGGGTACGAGCAGTACTTC. It codes for CSGTSGYEQYF.

The CDR3 coding sequence is TGCGCCAGCAGCCAAGGGACAGGGTGGAACCCGTCTGGGGCCAACGTCCTGACTTTC. Its translation: CASSQGTGWNPSGANVLTF. The chain employs TRBV4-1 and TRBJ2-6; 8 bases align to TRBD1. The ends lost 1 base at V and 1 base at J; junction bases unmatched: 9. Germline loops: CDR1 MGHRA, CDR2 YSYEKL. The CDR3 covers 19 residues.

The V gene is TRBV9, the J gene TRBJ2-1, with TRBD2 as a possible D gene (6 bases). Germline V CDR1 and CDR2: SGDLS, YYNGEE. The CDR3 runs 17 residues. V lost 3 bases to trimming and J lost 2 bases, with 18 bases between them. The CDR3 here is CASSGIKGGNPYNEQFF. CDR3 coding DNA: TGTGCCAGCAGCGGAATCAAGGGCGGGAACCCCTACAATGAGCAGTTCTTC.

V gene TRBV4-3 combines with J gene TRBJ1-4; 7 bases map to TRBD1. Unmatched junction bases numbered 11, after V lost 0 bases and J lost 7 bases. CDR1 is LGHNA and CDR2 is YSLEER in the germline V gene. The CDR3 is 17 amino acids. CDR3 loop: CASSQDSSARGSEKLFF. The CDR3 DNA follows: TGCGCCAGCAGCCAAGACAGTAGCGCCAGGGGGTCTGAAAAACTGTTTTTT.

This chain joins TRBV4-2 and TRBJ2-1; 8 nucleotides agree with TRBD2. Per the germline V gene, CDR1 is LGHNA and CDR2 is YNFKEQ. Germline trimming cut 5 bases from V and 8 bases from J; bases unmatched to any gene: 8. This CDR3 is 14 amino acids long. The CDR3 reads CASSITSGRYEQFF. The CDR3 region has the DNA TGTGCCAGCAGCATCACCAGCGGGAGATATGAGCAGTTCTTC.

The V call is TRBV6-1, the J call TRBJ1-3, with D possibly matching TRBD1 (6 bases). This CDR3 has 16 amino acids. Germline CDR1 and CDR2: MNHNS and SASEGT. V lost 1 base, J lost 3 bases, and 13 bases lay in between. The CDR3 reads CASSEDPGAGGNTIYF. CDR3 coding DNA: TGTGCCAGCAGTGAAGACCCAGGGGCGGGTGGAAACACCATATATTTT.

The chain has TRBV19 and TRBJ2-5; the D gene is possibly TRBD2 (6 bases). Trimming shortened V by 3 bases and J by 0 bases, and 8 bases separated the two germline ends. Per germline, CDR1 LNHDA and CDR2 SQIVND (reference sequence). The CDR3 length is 14 residues. CDR3 coding DNA: TGTGCCAGTAGTATTACGGGAGACCAAGAGACCCAGTACTTC. Protein product: CASSITGDQETQYF.

The chain uses TRBV11-2 and TRBJ1-1; D remains ambiguous. V was trimmed by 1 base and J by 0 bases, leaving 12 bases between them. The CDR3 has 16 amino acids. In germline, CDR1 is SGHAT, CDR2 FQNNGV. This CDR3 reads CASSLGRTAMNTEAFF. The CDR3 coding sequence is TGTGCCAGCAGCTTAGGAAGAACCGCTATGAACACTGAAGCTTTCTTT.

This clone was picked up one time. The V and J genes are TRBV19 and TRBJ2-1; no definite D call. The CDR3 totals 13 residues. Trimming removed 6 bases at V and 0 bases at J, with 6 bases between. Germline V gene lookup returns CDR1 LNHDA and CDR2 SQIVND (reference sequence). For the CDR3, the DNA is TGTGCCAGTAGCCTTTTCTCCTACAATGAGCAGTTCTTC. Protein product: CASSLFSYNEQFF.

This clone was picked up a small number of times. The chain links TRBV5-6 to TRBJ2-1; 8 bases agree with TRBD2. Germline lookup yields CDR1 SGHDT and CDR2 YYEEEE. The CDR3 spans 16 residues. V dropped 0 bases and J dropped 4; count of bases not matched to a gene: 6. CDR3 amino acids: CASSLESGRIYNEQFF. CDR3 nucleotides: TGTGCCAGCAGCTTGGAAAGCGGGAGAATTTACAATGAGCAGTTCTTC.

The gene calls are TRBV27 and TRBJ2-3; TRBD1 matches at 8 bases. This CDR3 has 15 amino acids. The V gene's germline CDR1 is MNHEY and CDR2 SMNVEV (reference sequence). V lost 6 bases, J lost 5 bases, and 10 bases stayed unmatched. The CDR3 DNA reads as TGTGCCAGCAGCCTCCGTCAGGGGGCAGGAGATACGCAGTATTTT. Amino acids: CASSLRQGAGDTQYF.

The chain is built from TRBV4-1 and TRBJ2-2, with a tentative D call TRBD1 (6 bases). This CDR3 contains 16 residues. Germline V gene data show CDR1 as MGHRA and CDR2 as YSYEKL. V was clipped by 2 bases and J by 1 base, with 11 bases between them. The CDR3 sequence is CASSQTPGQNTGELFF. In DNA form, the CDR3 reads TGCGCCAGCAGCCAAACACCGGGACAGAACACCGGGGAGCTGTTTTTT.

This chain joins TRBV9 and TRBJ1-2, with D possibly being TRBD1 (6 bases). Trimming cost V 4 bases and J 5 bases, with 18 bases left between them. The germline CDR1 and CDR2 sequences are SGDLS and YYNGEE. The CDR3 totals 15 residues. The CDR3, as DNA: TGTGCCAGCAGCCCCACAGGGAGCCTGAGTTATGGCTACACCTTC. Its translation: CASSPTGSLSYGYTF.

The CDR3 DNA is TGTGCCAGCAGCTTAGTTGAGGGAAATGAAAAACTGTTTTTT. It translates to CASSLVEGNEKLFF. The chain combines TRBV7-2 with TRBJ1-4; D unresolved. V was cut by 1 base and J by 5 bases, with 8 bases left in between. CDR1 and CDR2 (germline): SGHTA, FQGNSA. CDR3 length: 14 residues. The variable domain in full, with the rest retrieved from reference TRBV7-2 and TRBJ1-4, is GAGVSQSPSNKVTEKGKDVELRCDPISGHTALYWYRQSLGQGLEFLIYFQGNSAPDKSGLPSDRFSAERTGGSVSTLTIQRTQQEDSAVYLCASSLVEGNEKLFFGSGTQLSVL.

The chain recombines TRBV9 with TRBJ2-6, with D hard to call. Germline CDR1 reads SGDLS; CDR2 reads YYNGEE. CDR3 length equals 16 residues. Deletions cut 3 bases from V and 0 bases from J, with 10 bases between. The CDR3 region has the DNA TGTGCCAGCAGCGCCTCACTCTCCTCTGGGGCCAACGTCCTGACTTTC. It translates to CASSASLSSGANVLTF. Full variable domain (remainder filled in from reference TRBV9 and TRBJ2-6): DSGVTQTPKHLITATGQRVTLRCSPRSGDLSVYWYQQSLDQGLQFLIQYYNGEERAKGNILERFSAQQFPDLHSELNLSSLELGDSALYFCASSASLSSGANVLTFGAGSRLTVL.

The gene calls are TRBV10-2 and TRBJ1-2; TRBD1 agrees at 7 bases. With V trimmed by 0 bases and J by 5 bases, 9 bases remained unmatched. The germline CDR1 and CDR2 sequences are WSHSY and SAAADI. CDR3 length equals 16 residues. The CDR3 nucleotides read TGCGCCAGCAGTGAGTCGATAGAGGGGGCACAGTATGGCTACACCTTC. Protein sequence: CASSESIEGAQYGYTF.

J is TRBJ2-7 and V is TRBV11-2; 8 bases fit TRBD2. The CDR3 spans 15 residues. Per germline, CDR1 SGHAT and CDR2 FQNNGV. Trimming removed 6 bases from V and 3 bases from J; junction bases left unmatched: 10. CDR3 DNA: TGTGCCAGCAGGACCGCCAGCGGGAGTTTCTACGAGCAGTACTTC. This sequence encodes CASRTASGSFYEQYF.

The chain combines TRBV2 with TRBJ1-1; D is uncertain. CDR3 length: 14 amino acids. The germline V and J ends were trimmed by 6 bases and 1 base, with 12 bases remaining between them. Germline V gives CDR1 SNHLY, CDR2 FYNNEI. The CDR3 spells CASSPREKNTEAFF. CDR3 bases: TGTGCCAGCAGCCCCCGGGAAAAGAACACTGAAGCTTTCTTT. Drawing the rest from reference TRBV2 and TRBJ1-1, the complete variable domain is EPEVTQTPSHQVTQMGQEVILRCVPISNHLYFYWYRQILGQKVEFLVSFYNNEISEKSEIFDDQFSVERPDGSNFTLKIRSTKLEDSAMYFCASSPREKNTEAFFGQGTRLTVV.

The chain links TRBV9 to TRBJ1-3, with TRBD1 identical over 7 bases. Trimming took 0 bases from V and 0 from J; bases not matched to a gene: 3. This CDR3 spans 16 amino acids. Germline CDR1 is SGDLS and CDR2 is YYNGEE. Here the CDR3 DNA reads TGTGCCAGCAGCGTAGGGCGGACAGGCTCTGGAAACACCATATATTTT. Amino acids: CASSVGRTGSGNTIYF.

A remark on this clone: At one boundary the junction diverges from the germline segment, which might be a read error. The J gene is TRBJ2-1, the V gene TRBV7-7; D may be TRBD2 (6 bases). CDR1 is SSHAT, CDR2 FNYEAQ, per germline (reference sequence). The CDR3 consists of 15 residues. In DNA form, the CDR3 reads TGTGCTAGCAGCTTAGCCATAGCGGAGTACAATGAGCAGTTCTTC. It specifies CASSLAIAEYNEQFF.

The CDR3 DNA reads as TGTGCCAGCAGCACCACCGGGACAGGGGGCTTTGGCTACACCTTC. This translates into CASSTTGTGGFGYTF. V usage is TRBV28 and J usage is TRBJ1-2; 12 bases fit TRBD1. This CDR3 region has 15 residues. V lost 6 bases and J lost 7; bases outside the gene matches: 9. Germline loops: CDR1 MDHEN, CDR2 SYDVKM.

The chain employs TRBV11-3 and TRBJ2-3; 9 bases line up with TRBD2. The germline gives CDR1 SGHNT, CDR2 YENEEA. The CDR3 is 15 residues long. The V segment lost 5 bases and the J segment 0 bases; nucleotides outside the gene matches: 3. CDR3 nucleotide sequence: TGTGCCAGCAGCATCGGGACTAGCAGCACAGATACGCAGTATTTT. Its translation is CASSIGTSSTDTQYF.

J is TRBJ1-1 and V is TRBV19; TRBD1 matches 8 bases. The germline V gene has CDR1 LNHDA and CDR2 SQIVND (reference sequence). J gave up 6 bases and V 4 bases, and 16 bases lay outside the gene matches. The CDR3 length is 17 residues. The CDR3 coding sequence is TGTGCCAGTAGTAGTATTTTCCGGGGCAGGGGGCAAGCTGAAGCTTTCTTT. Its protein product is CASSSIFRGRGQAEAFF. Full variable domain (rest looked up from reference TRBV19 and TRBJ1-1): DGGITQSPKYLFRKEGQNVTLSCEQNLNHDAMYWYRQDPGQGLRLIYYSQIVNDFQKGDIAEGYSVSREKKESFPLTVTSAQKNPTAFYLCASSSIFRGRGQAEAFFGQGTRLTVV.

The genes are TRBV5-5 and TRBJ1-6; D might be TRBD1 (6 bases). The V gene lost 4 bases and the J gene lost 7 bases, with 12 bases spanning the gap. The CDR3 contains 14 residues. Germline V gene lookup returns CDR1 SGHKS and CDR2 YYEKEE (reference sequence). The CDR3 protein is CASSLTGANSPLHF. Written as DNA, the CDR3 is TGTGCCAGCAGCCTGACAGGAGCGAATTCACCCCTCCACTTT. Filled out from reference TRBV5-5 and TRBJ1-6, the complete variable domain reads DAGVTQSPTHLIKTRGQQVTLRCSPISGHKSVSWYQQVLGQGPQFIFQYYEKEERGRGNFPDRFSARQFPNYSSELNVNALLLGDSALYLCASSLTGANSPLHFGNGTRLTVT.

This chain uses TRBV28 with TRBJ1-5; TRBD1 matches at 7 bases. CDR3 length: 15 amino acids. Unmatched junction bases numbered 6, after V lost 7 bases and J lost 0 bases. Per the germline V gene, CDR1 is MDHEN and CDR2 is SYDVKM. CDR3 region: CASMNRGGSNQPQHF. CDR3 sequence (DNA): TGTGCCAGCATGAACAGGGGAGGTAGCAATCAGCCCCAGCATTTT. Complete variable domain (other parts from reference TRBV28 and TRBJ1-5): DVKVTQSSRYLVKRTGEKVFLECVQDMDHENMFWYRQDPGLGLRLIYFSYDVKMKEKGDIPEGYSVSREKKERFSLILESASTNQTSMYLCASMNRGGSNQPQHFGDGTRLSIL.

The chain carries TRBV9 and TRBJ2-7; 7 positions agree with TRBD2. Germline lookup yields CDR1 SGDLS and CDR2 YYNGEE. J gave up 3 bases and V 0 bases, and 9 bases lay outside the gene matches. The CDR3 runs to 16 residues. CDR3: CASSVGTGGPGYEQYF. The CDR3 nucleotides are TGTGCCAGCAGCGTAGGAACGGGGGGACCTGGCTACGAGCAGTACTTC.

The chain couples TRBV7-9 to TRBJ1-3, with TRBD1 identical over 9 bases. The length of the CDR3 is 17 residues. Germline-derived CDR1 and CDR2 are SEHNR and FQNEAQ (reference sequence). The V and J ends lost 0 bases and 4 bases, in that order; junction bases with no gene match: 7. This chain's CDR3 is CASSLAMTGGPGNTIYF. The CDR3 nucleotides are TGTGCCAGCAGCTTAGCTATGACAGGGGGTCCCGGAAACACCATATATTTT.